This T cell receptor (beta chain) was sequenced in a study of T-cell reconstitution after alpha-beta-depleted transplantation in children. The count of this clonotype is one. The target antigen is unknown. Study findings and constraints: Newly generated T cells supplied most T-cell counts and diversity one year post-transplant. There were reportedly several hundred expanded graft clones from which alpha-beta T cells came about two months after transplant.

Unique molecular identifiers were incorporated during preparation of the TCRbeta library. In TCRdb, the PCR reads were re-called with MiXCR into one record per CDR3 protein. The table records 500,000 to 650,000 distinct CDR3 sequences, roughly 13% of them present only once. The sequence derives from a male patient aged 5 to 17 who had a stem cell transplant for acute myeloid leukemia, so the T cells may come from the graft donor. Sequencing used PBMCs, mostly from graft donor cells, obtained 360 days after TCRalphabeta/CD19-depleted stem cell transplant.

The CDR3 DNA reads TGTGCCAGCTCACCCCTAGCGGGAGACTCCTACAATGAGCAGTTCTTC. Translated: CASSPLAGDSYNEQFF. V and J are TRBV18 and TRBJ2-1; the match to TRBD2 covers 10 bases. V gave up 3 bases and J gave up 0 bases; unmatched junction bases: 2. The CDR3 extends over 16 amino acids. Per the germline V gene, CDR1 is KGHSH and CDR2 is LQKENI.